This TCR beta chain was documented in a study of CD8 T cells in Susac syndrome. From germline, CDR1 is KGHDR and CDR2 SFDVKD. The CDR3 is 14 amino acids. The V segment lost 9 bases and the J segment 6 bases; nucleotides outside the gene matches: 7. With random hexamers, reverse transcription was performed on roughly 0.5 to 1 ug of RNA. The immunoSEQ assay covered 54 Vbeta and 13 Jbeta segments for CDR3. Each CDR3 protein gets one entry after TCRdb re-called the immunoSEQ multiplex PCR reads with MiXCR. The sample lists about 80,000 distinct CDR3 sequences, around 90% seen once, with under 0.65% in the top ten. Sequencing of TCR beta was performed on blood CD8+ T cells and on blood CD4+ T cells. TEMRA cells were FACS-enriched, and CD8+ and CD4+ T cells were isolated negatively.

Input material: CD8+ T cells from PBMCs. The chain joins TRBV24-1 to TRBJ1-5; the match to TRBD1 covers 10 bases. This TCR was sampled from a human donor with multiple sclerosis. CDR3 region: CATGTGTGAQPQHF. The CDR3 DNA reads TGTGCCACCGGCACCGGGACAGGGGCTCAGCCCCAGCATTTT.